This passage covers 19 T cell receptor beta chains from one sample sequenced in a study of T cells after yellow fever vaccination. TCRdb reprocessed the 5' RACE reads with MiXCR, giving one entry per CDR3 protein. The profile shows some 320,000 distinct CDR3 sequences, around 4.4% of them singletons. Sequences were derived from PBMCs, sampled 15 days after the yellow fever booster vaccination. The receptors derive from a man aged 18 to 30 who received the YFV17D yellow fever vaccine.

This clonotype showed up many times. The chain employs TRBV6-5 and TRBJ2-7; 9 bases map to TRBD2. The CDR3 runs to 14 residues. V shed 7 bases and J 0 bases; nucleotides not matched to a gene: 4. Germline loops: CDR1 MNHEY, CDR2 SVGAGI. The CDR3 is CASTSGVNSYEQYF. The DNA for the CDR3 is TGTGCCAGCACTAGCGGGGTAAACTCCTACGAGCAGTACTTC.

The V and J genes are TRBV19 and TRBJ1-3; the D gene is possibly TRBD1 (5 bases). Trimming stripped 4 bases from V and 0 bases from J, with 13 bases between. CDR1 is LNHDA and CDR2 is SQIVND in the germline V gene (reference sequence). CDR3 length: 16 residues. The chain's CDR3 is CASSRPRDFSGNTIYF. CDR3 bases: TGTGCCAGTAGTAGGCCAAGGGACTTCTCTGGAAACACCATATATTTT.

This clonotype has only a few counts. The chain joins TRBV4-1 to TRBJ1-6, with a tentative D call TRBD1 (6 bases). This CDR3 is 16 amino acids long. Deletions cut 4 bases from V and 5 bases from J, with 15 bases between. Per the germline V gene, CDR1 is MGHRA and CDR2 is YSYEKL. Written as DNA, the CDR3 is TGCGCCAGCAGCCCATGGGGACAACTGGATAATTCACCCCTCCACTTT. Translating gives CASSPWGQLDNSPLHF.

This clonotype showed up many times. J is TRBJ2-5 and V is TRBV7-9, with a tentative D call TRBD2 (6 bases). V was pared by 5 bases and J by 2 bases, with 21 bases between. The CDR3 loop spans 17 amino acids. Germline V gene data show CDR1 as SEHNR and CDR2 as FQNEAQ (reference sequence). The CDR3 here is CASSARLDRGLQETQYF. CDR3 bases: TGTGCCAGCAGCGCCAGACTAGACCGAGGCCTTCAAGAGACCCAGTACTTC.

Ten or more counts support this clonotype. The rearrangement uses TRBV29-1 and TRBJ1-2, with 7 bases matching TRBD1. Losses at the gene ends were 5 bases for V and 3 bases for J; bases not matched to a gene: 12. The CDR3 is 15 residues long. Per germline, CDR1 SQVTM and CDR2 ANQGSEA. CDR3 residues: CSVFRPDRPDYGYTF. The CDR3 DNA is TGCAGCGTTTTCAGACCGGACAGGCCCGACTATGGCTACACCTTC.

V gene TRBV9 combines with J gene TRBJ2-1; D is unresolved. The CDR3 is made up of 13 amino acids. Per the germline V gene, CDR1 is SGDLS and CDR2 is YYNGEE. Trimming took off 2 bases at V and 4 bases at J, with 7 bases between the two ends. For the CDR3, the DNA is TGTGCCAGCAGCGTTGAGAATTACAATGAGCAGTTCTTC. Translated, it gives CASSVENYNEQFF.

The CDR3 here is CSARVGGGNQPQHF. The CDR3 region has the DNA TGCAGTGCTAGGGTTGGGGGAGGCAATCAGCCCCAGCATTTT. The V gene is TRBV20-1, the J gene TRBJ1-5; D might be TRBD1 (5 bases). Per the germline V gene, CDR1 is DFQATT and CDR2 is SNEGSKA (reference sequence). This CDR3 has 14 residues. Trimming removed 3 bases from V and 2 bases from J, with 11 bases in between.

This clonotype was seen many times. This chain uses TRBV10-3 with TRBJ1-1; D not resolved. Germline V gene sequence: CDR1 ENHRY, CDR2 SYGVKD. The CDR3 runs to 12 residues. The V end lost 0 bases, the J end lost 8 bases, and 7 bases lay between the germline ends. CDR3 DNA sequence: TGTGCCATCAGTGAGTCCCGAAAGGAAGCTTTCTTT. Its protein is CAISESRKEAFF.

The chain employs TRBV6-2 or TRBV6-3 and TRBJ1-1; unclear D gene. V gave up 5 bases and J gave up 1 base, with 8 bases separating them. Germline V gene sequence: CDR1 MNHEY, CDR2 SVGEGT. There are 13 residues in the CDR3. CDR3 loop: CASSRKGNTEAFF. The CDR3 DNA reads as TGTGCCAGCAGTCGAAAGGGGAACACTGAAGCTTTCTTT.

V is TRBV6-5 and J is TRBJ2-1; 12 bases align to TRBD1. The CDR3 length is 15 residues. From germline, CDR1 is MNHEY and CDR2 SVGAGI. Unmatched junction bases numbered 6, after V lost 2 bases and J lost 10 bases. The CDR3 here is CASSYGTGGEGEQFF. In DNA form, the CDR3 reads TGTGCCAGCAGTTACGGGACAGGGGGCGAAGGAGAGCAGTTCTTC.

This clonotype was found many times. This chain uses TRBV6-5 with TRBJ1-4, with no clear D. Germline V gene sequence: CDR1 MNHEY, CDR2 SVGAGI. V was pared by 5 bases and J by 0 bases, with 16 bases between. This CDR3 has 17 residues. CDR3: CASSTRSILTTNEKLFF. The CDR3 nucleotides are TGTGCCAGCAGTACACGGTCCATCCTAACAACTAATGAAAAACTGTTTTTT.

This clonotype was counted only a few times. The genes are TRBV6-5 and TRBJ1-2; D call uncertain. The CDR3 is 13 amino acids. The germline V gene encodes CDR1 MNHEY and CDR2 SVGAGI. Trimming removed 1 base at V and 7 bases at J, with 10 bases between. CDR3 protein: CASSYLREGGYTF. DNA for the CDR3: TGTGCCAGCAGTTACTTAAGGGAGGGTGGCTACACCTTC.

This clonotype was picked up many times. The V and J genes are TRBV9 and TRBJ1-1, with D hard to call. CDR1 and CDR2 from the germline V gene are SGDLS and YYNGEE. This CDR3 is 14 amino acids long. Trimming shortened V by 0 bases and J by 2 bases, and 8 bases separated the two germline ends. The CDR3 sequence is CASSVVGQNTEAFF. CDR3 bases: TGTGCCAGCAGCGTAGTCGGGCAAAACACTGAAGCTTTCTTT.

The V call is TRBV3-1, the J call TRBJ2-1; 8 nucleotides agree with TRBD2. The CDR3 consists of 15 residues. V was pared by 8 bases and J by 7 bases, with 13 bases of the junction left unmatched. Germline V gene lookup returns CDR1 LGHDT and CDR2 YNNKEL (reference sequence). As DNA, the CDR3 is TGTGCCAGCGAGAGGGTCGGGGGGGGCTCGAATGAGCAGTTCTTC. This sequence encodes CASERVGGGSNEQFF.

This clonotype appeared many times. This chain connects TRBV7-9 to TRBJ2-5; TRBD2 matches 8 bases. CDR3 length equals 13 residues. CDR1 is SEHNR, CDR2 FQNEAQ, per germline (reference sequence). V lost 6 bases to trimming and J lost 3 bases; unmatched junction nucleotides: 3. CDR3 residues: CASRFSGEETQYF. CDR3 coding DNA: TGTGCCAGCAGGTTTAGCGGGGAAGAGACCCAGTACTTC. Using reference TRBV7-9 and TRBJ2-5 for the parts outside the CDR3, the full variable domain is DTGVSQNPRHKITKRGQNVTFRCDPISEHNRLYWYRQTLGQGPEFLTYFQNEAQLEKSRLLSDRFSAERPKGSFSTLEIQRTEQGDSAMYLCASRFSGEETQYFGPGTRLLVL.

This clonotype was detected a few times. The rearrangement links TRBV5-8 to TRBJ2-3, with 10 bases aligning to TRBD1. V shed 6 bases, J shed 4 bases, and the junction held 8 bases outside the gene matches. This CDR3 has 15 amino acids. Germline lookup yields CDR1 SGHTS and CDR2 YDEGEE. CDR3 coding DNA: TGTGCCAGCACCTTCGGACAGGGGGTTGCAGATACGCAGTATTTT. Its translation is CASTFGQGVADTQYF.

This clonotype was seen only a few times. This sequence joins TRBV7-6 and TRBJ2-5; possibly TRBD1 for D (6 bases). Germline V gene data show CDR1 as SGHVS and CDR2 as FNYEAQ. The CDR3 is 16 residues long. Trimming removed 2 bases from V and 4 bases from J, with 17 bases in between. This CDR3 is CASSLNTGSLGETQYF. CDR3 nucleotide sequence: TGTGCCAGCAGCTTAAACACAGGGAGTCTAGGAGAGACCCAGTACTTC.

In this sample, this clonotype turned up many times. V usage is TRBV20-1 and J usage is TRBJ1-5; D gene unclear. V was clipped by 0 bases and J by 4 bases, with 13 bases between them. The germline V gene has CDR1 DFQATT and CDR2 SNEGSKA (reference sequence). The CDR3 sequence is 15 residues long. For the CDR3, the DNA is TGCAGTGCTAGAGATTCCAGGTCGGGAAATCAGCCCCAGCATTTT. Encoded protein: CSARDSRSGNQPQHF.

This clonotype has at least ten counts. The V gene is TRBV6-5, the J gene TRBJ2-5; tentatively, D is TRBD2 (5 bases). Germline lookup yields CDR1 MNHEY and CDR2 SVGAGI. V gave up 7 bases and J gave up 5 bases, with 8 bases separating them. The CDR3 is 11 residues long. CDR3 nucleotide sequence: TGTGCCAGCATCCCGGGGGAGACCCAGTACTTC. Translation gives CASIPGETQYF.